The source of this TCR beta chain is a study of cytomegalovirus exposure and HLA in healthy donors. Across the study: Counted in an early data release were 85 million or so unique TCRs from HLA-typed donors.

Both 60 Vbeta primers and 13 Jbeta primers went into the PCR. The table came from immunoSEQ multiplex PCR; TCRdb's copy has only in-frame clones and leaves some out. The sample's table shows more than 40,000 clones. Comment on this clone: What it binds is not known.

The V gene lost 3 bases and the J gene lost 4 bases, with 9 bases spanning the gap. The germline V gene has CDR1 KGHSH and CDR2 LQKENI. This CDR3 region has 13 residues. Notes on the study in general: Three chains linked to CMV were shown in vitro to be specific for CMV antigens.

Specimen: PBMCs. V is TRBV18 and J is TRBJ1-1; D perhaps matches TRBD1 (5 bases). The receptor was isolated from a woman in her thirties or forties in good health and CMV-seronegative. This CDR3 reads CASSPGGITEAFF. The CDR3 DNA is TGTGCCAGCTCACCGGGGGGGATCACTGAAGCTTTCTTT.